This T cell receptor beta chain was sequenced during a study of cytomegalovirus exposure and HLA in healthy donors. Study details: Assignment to the Caucasian-associated ancestry cluster applied to about 80% of the approximately 400 genotyped donors.

Study-level results: DRB1 had the most TCR associations and HLA-C the fewest, a later analysis found, with rates varying by HLA locus.

The germline V and J ends were trimmed by 1 base and 4 bases, with 8 bases remaining between them. From germline, CDR1 is SEHNR and CDR2 FQNEAQ (reference sequence). This CDR3 is built from 15 residues. In regard to this clone: What it binds is not known.

The PCR used 60 Vbeta and 13 Jbeta primers. Using immunoSEQ multiplex PCR, the repertoire was profiled, and TCRdb retains in-frame clones only, with some absent. The table has 190,000 or so clones, approximately 83% seen once. The rearrangement uses TRBV7-9 and TRBJ1-6, with D possibly matching TRBD1 (5 bases). The sequence derives from a boy between 2 and 10 years old in good health and CMV-seronegative. The sample taken for sequencing was PBMCs. Here the CDR3 DNA reads TGTGCCAGCAGCTTAGGACAGAGTTATAATTCACCCCTCCACTTT. Translating it yields CASSLGQSYNSPLHF.